These 18 T cell receptor beta chains were sequenced from one sample in a study of T cell responses to AZD1222 COVID-19 vaccine. Data came from immunoSEQ multiplex PCR; TCRdb stores just in-frame clones and leaves some out. The sample consists of just under 35,000 clones, 75% to 90% of them appearing once. The sequenced sample was peripheral blood, obtained on day 0 of AZD1222 vaccination. These receptors were obtained from an adult in good health.

V and J are TRBV5-1 and TRBJ2-5; TRBD2 is a possible D gene (6 bases). This CDR3 has 11 residues. Germline-derived CDR1 and CDR2 are SGHRS and YFSETQ. V was pared by 3 bases and J by 8 bases, with 8 bases between. The CDR3 is CASSSAGTQYF. CDR3 nucleotide sequence: TGCGCCAGCAGCTCGGCGGGAACCCAGTACTTC.

The genes are TRBV21-1 and TRBJ2-1; the table names TRBD2, a call not compared with the DNA. TRBV21-1 is a documented pseudogene. The CDR3 has 15 residues. Here the CDR3 reads CASRGTSGGAHEQFF. CDR3 bases: TGTGCCAGCAGAGGGACTAGCGGGGGGGCCCATGAGCAGTTCTTC.

This chain connects TRBV6-4 to TRBJ1-6, with a weak D call TRBD1 (5 bases). Per the germline V gene, CDR1 is MRHNA and CDR2 is SNTAGT. CDR3 length equals 15 residues. Deletions cut 2 bases from V and 6 bases from J, with 11 bases between. CDR3: CASSDAEGTNSPLHF. In DNA form, the CDR3 reads TGTGCCAGCAGTGACGCAGAGGGGACTAATTCACCCCTCCACTTT.

The J gene is TRBJ2-2, the V gene TRBV10-3; TRBD2 matches at 9 bases. Germline lookup yields CDR1 ENHRY and CDR2 SYGVKD. This CDR3 comprises 17 residues. The V segment lost 6 bases and the J segment 0 bases; nucleotides outside the gene matches: 8. DNA for the CDR3: TGTGCCATCAGACTGGCTAGCGGGAACGCGAACACCGGGGAGCTGTTTTTT. It is translated as CAIRLASGNANTGELFF.

This chain connects TRBV5-1 to TRBJ2-3; a possible D gene is TRBD1 (5 bases). Germline CDR1 reads SGHRS; CDR2 reads YFSETQ. V was trimmed by 0 bases and J by 1 base, leaving 9 bases between them. This CDR3 has 15 residues. CDR3 residues: CASSLGGTGTDTQYF. In DNA form, the CDR3 reads TGCGCCAGCAGCTTGGGGGGCACCGGCACAGATACGCAGTATTTT.

This CDR3 reads CASSEHPNQPQHF. Written as DNA, the CDR3 is TGTGCCAGCAGTGAACACCCGAATCAGCCCCAGCATTTT. The chain carries TRBV2 and TRBJ1-5; D remains unclear. Trimming stripped 2 bases from V and 4 bases from J, with 6 bases between. This CDR3 is built from 13 residues. Per germline, CDR1 SNHLY and CDR2 FYNNEI.

The chain is built from TRBV27 and TRBJ1-1; D is perhaps TRBD1 (5 bases). Germline CDR1 reads MNHEY; CDR2 reads SMNVEV (reference sequence). The ends were cut back, 7 bases at V and 6 bases at J, with 18 bases in the middle. The CDR3 is 14 residues long. CDR3 nucleotides: TGTGCCAGCACCCCAGGGCAGGGAAGGGCTGAAGCTTTCTTT. Amino acids: CASTPGQGRAEAFF.

The rearrangement links TRBV7-9 to TRBJ2-2, with 9 bases aligning to TRBD1. The CDR3 runs to 15 residues. J gave up 6 bases and V 4 bases, and 6 bases lay outside the gene matches. The germline CDR1 and CDR2 sequences are SEHNR and FQNEAQ (reference sequence). CDR3 nucleotides: TGTGCCAGCAGCTCCGGGACAGGGAATGCCGGGGAGCTGTTTTTT. Translation gives CASSSGTGNAGELFF.

The gene calls are TRBV3-1 (or the pseudogene TRBV3-2) and TRBJ1-4; TRBD1 might be the D (6 bases). V was shortened by 4 bases and J by 5 bases, with 17 bases between the two germline ends. CDR1 LGHDT and CDR2 YNNKEL come from the germline V gene (reference sequence). CDR3 length: 16 residues. Written as DNA, the CDR3 is TGTGCCAGCAGCCGATTTACAGGGAGGGGAAATGAAAAACTGTTTTTT. Its translation: CASSRFTGRGNEKLFF.

The chain joins TRBV9 to TRBJ1-4, with 9 bases that match TRBD1. After removal of 6 bases from V and 7 bases from J, the junction contained 4 bases not matched to a gene. The CDR3 extends over 13 amino acids. Germline CDR1 is SGDLS and CDR2 is YYNGEE. Here the CDR3 DNA reads TGTGCCAGCATCCGGACAGGGGTTGAAAAACTGTTTTTT. Translated, it gives CASIRTGVEKLFF. Complete variable domain (other parts from reference TRBV9 and TRBJ1-4): DSGVTQTPKHLITATGQRVTLRCSPRSGDLSVYWYQQSLDQGLQFLIQYYNGEERAKGNILERFSAQQFPDLHSELNLSSLELGDSALYFCASIRTGVEKLFFGSGTQLSVL.

The chain uses TRBV7-6 and TRBJ2-3; D possibly corresponds to TRBD2 (5 bases). Trimming left V 0 bases short and J 3 bases short, with 10 bases between. CDR3 size: 15 residues. From germline, CDR1 is SGHVS and CDR2 FNYEAQ. CDR3 nucleotides: TGTGCCAGCAGCTTAGCGAGAGGGAGAACAGATACGCAGTATTTT. This gives the protein CASSLARGRTDTQYF.

The rearrangement joins TRBV11-1 to TRBJ2-1; 8 bases are shared with TRBD2. J was trimmed by 7 bases and V by 3 bases; bases with no gene match: 5. The germline V gene has CDR1 SGHAT and CDR2 FQDESV (reference sequence). This CDR3 comprises 14 residues. The CDR3 sequence: CASSLGGRKNEQFF. CDR3 sequence (DNA): TGTGCCAGCAGCTTGGGCGGGAGGAAAAATGAGCAGTTCTTC.

The gene calls are TRBV30 and TRBJ1-2; D unclear. Germline V gene data show CDR1 as GTSNPN and CDR2 as SVGIG (reference sequence). CDR3 length: 14 amino acids. V was clipped by 5 bases and J by 5 bases, with 18 bases between them. The CDR3 nucleotides read TGTGCCTGGGGGGATCGGCAGCTGGATTATGGCTACACCTTC. Its translation is CAWGDRQLDYGYTF.

The chain is built from TRBV30 and TRBJ2-7; 9 positions agree with TRBD1. This CDR3 is 14 amino acids long. CDR1 GTSNPN and CDR2 SVGIG come from the germline V gene (reference sequence). V trimming: 3 bases; J trimming: 5 bases; junction bases outside the gene matches: 8. The CDR3 DNA reads as TGTGCCTGGAGGGATGGACAGGGGATCGACGAGCAGTACTTC. Its translation: CAWRDGQGIDEQYF.

This clone was seen a handful of times. This chain links TRBV7-2 with TRBJ1-3; D unresolved. The germline gives CDR1 SGHTA, CDR2 FQGNSA. V lost 5 bases, J lost 3 bases, and 14 bases lay in between. The CDR3 is 15 amino acids. CDR3: CASSRSGGIGNTIYF. DNA of the CDR3: TGTGCCAGCAGCCGTTCCGGCGGGATTGGAAACACCATATATTTT.

This chain links TRBV19 with TRBJ1-5, with D hard to call. This CDR3 is built from 15 residues. Looked up from germline, CDR1 is LNHDA and CDR2 is SQIVND (reference sequence). The ends were cut back, 2 bases at V and 1 base at J, with 9 bases in the middle. CDR3 sequence (DNA): TGTGCCAGTAGTATACTGGACGGAAGCAATCAGCCCCAGCATTTT. It translates to CASSILDGSNQPQHF. The full variable domain, its missing parts supplied by reference TRBV19 and TRBJ1-5, is DGGITQSPKYLFRKEGQNVTLSCEQNLNHDAMYWYRQDPGQGLRLIYYSQIVNDFQKGDIAEGYSVSREKKESFPLTVTSAQKNPTAFYLCASSILDGSNQPQHFGDGTRLSIL.

The chain uses TRBV11-3 and TRBJ2-3; the D gene is possibly TRBD2 (7 bases). The CDR3 covers 16 residues. Germline V gives CDR1 SGHNT, CDR2 YENEEA. Trimming took 5 bases from V and 0 from J, leaving 15 bases between them. CDR3 nucleotides: TGTGCCAGCAGCGCCTCTAGGGGGGGAAGCACAGATACGCAGTATTTT. It translates to CASSASRGGSTDTQYF.

The V and J genes are TRBV19 and TRBJ1-5; no clear D. Germline CDR1 reads LNHDA; CDR2 reads SQIVND (reference sequence). The V and J ends lost 3 bases and 9 bases respectively, with 21 bases between them. This CDR3 is built from 16 residues. The chain's CDR3 is CASSIGGRGGLSPQHF. The CDR3 DNA reads as TGTGCCAGTAGTATCGGAGGGCGGGGTGGACTTTCGCCCCAGCATTTT. Full variable domain (outside the CDR3, taken from reference TRBV19 and TRBJ1-5): DGGITQSPKYLFRKEGQNVTLSCEQNLNHDAMYWYRQDPGQGLRLIYYSQIVNDFQKGDIAEGYSVSREKKESFPLTVTSAQKNPTAFYLCASSIGGRGGLSPQHFGDGTRLSIL.